The rows below give T cell receptor beta chains drawn from one sample of a study of T-cell memory formation after mild COVID-19. TCRdb called the 5' RACE reads again in MiXCR, with one record for every CDR3 protein. The sample gives around 340,000 distinct CDR3 sequences, around 13% of which show up once; over 20% is in the top ten. The specimen was PBMCs or a T cell subset sorted from them (not recorded which). Source of these receptors: a man between 18 and 29 years old who had mild COVID-19 (a few samples of this study predate the infection). Cell type and time point are not known. CDR3s include the opening cysteine and the closing phenylalanine or tryptophan. The D gene is left open where the match is weak. The size entry is marked missing in some rows and otherwise reads once, few, many or a size class.

cdr3_length clone_size j_call d_call v_call cdr3_aa cdr3_nt
14 many TRBJ1-2 TRBD1 TRBV7-9 CASSLPDREGGYTF TGTGCCAGCAGCTTACCCGACAGGGAAGGTGGCTACACCTTC
13 few TRBJ1-2 - TRBV12-3/TRBV12-4 CASSPGVGYGYTF TGTGCCAGCAGCCCTGGGGTGGGCTATGGCTACACCTTC
15 few TRBJ2-3 TRBD2 TRBV20-1 CSASIAGGPTDTQYF TGCAGTGCTAGTATAGCGGGGGGGCCCACAGATACGCAGTATTTT
14 many TRBJ1-3 - TRBV5-1 CASRDSSSGNTIYF TGCGCCAGCAGGGACTCGAGCTCTGGAAACACCATATATTTT
13 many TRBJ2-1 - TRBV7-9 CATPLTSYNEQFF TGTGCCACCCCGTTAACCTCCTACAATGAGCAGTTCTTC
15 few TRBJ2-7 TRBD1 TRBV20-1 CSARDRQGATYEQYF TGCAGTGCTAGAGATCGGCAGGGGGCCACCTACGAGCAGTACTTC
12 - TRBJ2-1 TRBD1 TRBV25-1 CASSGQGDEQFF TGTGCCAGCAGTGGCCAGGGGGATGAGCAGTTCTTC
13 - TRBJ2-4 - TRBV7-2 CASSLVRADIQYF TGTGCCAGCAGCTTGGTGCGCGCGGACATTCAGTACTTC
16 few TRBJ2-5 - TRBV12-5 CASGPPLARLGETQYF TGTGCTAGTGGTCCCCCCCTTGCCCGACTTGGAGAGACCCAGTACTTC
15 few TRBJ2-1 TRBD2 TRBV27 CASSIGTSGSYEQFF TGTGCCAGCAGTATCGGGACTAGCGGGAGCTATGAGCAGTTCTTC
15 many TRBJ2-3 TRBD2 TRBV6-1 CASSGLAGGPDTQYF TGTGCCAGCAGTGGACTAGCGGGGGGGCCAGATACGCAGTATTTT
15 - TRBJ2-7 TRBD2 TRBV5-1 CASSSPGLAGKEQYF TGCGCCAGCAGTTCTCCGGGACTAGCGGGGAAAGAGCAGTACTTC
14 - TRBJ1-1 TRBD1 TRBV7-2 CASSLPGTVVGAFF TGTGCCAGCAGCTTACCCGGGACAGTGGTTGGGGCTTTCTTT
18 few TRBJ1-6 - TRBV6-2/TRBV6-3 CASSYSGATFGYNSPLHF TGTGCCAGCAGTTACTCCGGGGCCACTTTCGGCTATAATTCACCCCTCCACTTT
14 - TRBJ2-5 - TRBV5-1 CTSSLAEGQETQYF TGCACCAGCAGCTTGGCCGAGGGGCAAGAGACCCAGTACTTC
12 few TRBJ1-1 - TRBV6-6 CASRRPPAEAFF TGTGCCAGCAGGCGGCCCCCGGCTGAAGCTTTCTTT
14 - TRBJ2-7 - TRBV4-1 CASSPAPLGNEQYF TGCGCCAGCAGCCCCGCTCCACTAGGTAACGAGCAGTACTTC
12 - TRBJ2-1 - TRBV24-1 CATSDSDRGQFF TGTGCCACCAGTGATTCGGACAGAGGGCAGTTCTTC
17 - TRBJ2-6 - TRBV9 CASSGRQGGPGANVLTF TGTGCCAGCAGCGGACGACAGGGAGGCCCTGGGGCCAACGTCCTGACTTTC
12 many TRBJ2-3 - TRBV7-2 CASSPQRDTQYF TGTGCCAGCAGCCCCCAGCGAGATACGCAGTATTTT
16 - TRBJ1-3 - TRBV5-1 CASSLIRGLPGNTIYF TGCGCCAGCAGCTTGATCCGGGGCCTTCCTGGAAACACCATATATTTT
15 few TRBJ2-5 - TRBV11-2 CASSLLGRESETQYF TGTGCCAGCAGCTTACTCGGGCGGGAATCAGAGACCCAGTACTTC
15 - TRBJ2-1 TRBD1 TRBV4-3 CASSQVDRGRNEQFF TGCGCCAGCAGCCAAGTGGACAGGGGGAGAAATGAGCAGTTCTTC
13 few TRBJ2-1 - TRBV27 CASLSGRANEQFF TGTGCCAGCCTAAGTGGTCGGGCCAATGAGCAGTTCTTC
15 - TRBJ1-1 - TRBV5-1 CASSPGVGRNTEAFF TGCGCCAGCAGCCCCGGAGTGGGGCGAAACACTGAAGCTTTCTTT
19 many TRBJ2-3 TRBD1 TRBV27 CASSLWSARGQVISDTQYF TGTGCCAGCAGTTTATGGTCGGCTCGGGGACAGGTTATTTCAGATACGCAGTATTTT
13 many TRBJ2-7 TRBD2 TRBV6-5 CASSWTGGYEQYF TGTGCCAGCAGTTGGACGGGAGGCTACGAGCAGTACTTC
14 few TRBJ1-1 - TRBV12-3/TRBV12-4 CASSFQEGSTEAFF TGTGCCAGCAGTTTTCAGGAGGGAAGCACTGAAGCTTTCTTT
15 few TRBJ1-1 - TRBV20-1 CSATDNTGGNTEAFF TGCAGTGCTACCGATAACACGGGGGGGAACACTGAAGCTTTCTTT
12 few TRBJ2-1 - TRBV24-1 CATSSGWNEQFF TGTGCCACCAGTTCAGGGTGGAATGAGCAGTTCTTC
15 many TRBJ2-3 TRBD2 TRBV10-3 CAISGGAIVADTQYF TGTGCCATCAGCGGGGGGGCCATAGTGGCAGATACGCAGTATTTT
14 many TRBJ1-5 TRBD1 TRBV7-9 CASSPGQGNQPQHF TGTGCCAGCAGCCCGGGACAGGGCAATCAGCCCCAGCATTTT
14 few TRBJ2-5 - TRBV4-3 CASSQDTSRETQYF TGCGCCAGCAGCCAAGATACTAGCAGGGAGACCCAGTACTTC
18 - TRBJ2-3 - TRBV7-2 CASSAPGRSPRGTDTQYF TGTGCCAGCAGCGCTCCGGGCAGGTCTCCTAGGGGCACAGATACGCAGTATTTT
13 - TRBJ1-1 TRBD1 TRBV19 CASKGAARTEAFF TGTGCCTCGAAGGGGGCGGCTAGAACTGAAGCTTTCTTT
15 - TRBJ1-4 - TRBV29-1 CSVEIAGHQAEKLFF TGCAGCGTTGAAATTGCGGGACATCAAGCTGAAAAACTGTTTTTT
15 few TRBJ2-7 TRBD2 TRBV19 CASSTLAGYTYEQYF TGTGCCAGTAGTACACTAGCGGGGTACACCTACGAGCAGTACTTC
15 many TRBJ2-1 - TRBV3-1 CASSPRDMDWNEQFF TGTGCCAGCAGCCCGCGAGACATGGACTGGAATGAGCAGTTCTTC
13 - TRBJ1-3 - TRBV5-1 CASSLGAGNTIYF TGCGCCAGCAGCTTGGGGGCTGGAAACACCATATATTTT
18 few TRBJ2-6 - TRBV5-1 CASSLAVSASSGANVLTF TGCGCCAGCAGCTTGGCCGTGAGCGCTAGCTCTGGGGCCAACGTCCTGACTTTC
16 - TRBJ1-4 - TRBV2 CAILGIAVSQVEKLFF TGTGCCATCCTGGGGATTGCGGTTTCGCAAGTGGAAAAACTGTTTTTT
16 - TRBJ1-1 TRBD1 TRBV6-2/TRBV6-3 CASKAMPTGGYGEAFF TGTGCCAGCAAAGCTATGCCGACAGGGGGCTATGGTGAAGCTTTCTTT
14 few TRBJ2-3 - TRBV9 CASSVGGQRDTQYF TGTGCCAGCAGCGTAGGTGGTCAACGGGATACGCAGTATTTT
14 - TRBJ1-4 - TRBV6-5 CASSYSDSNEKLFF TGTGCCAGCAGTTATTCTGATTCTAATGAAAAACTGTTTTTT
18 few TRBJ2-3 TRBD1 TRBV4-1 CASSQDFGDRGRSDTQYF TGCGCCAGCAGCCAAGATTTTGGTGACAGGGGTCGGTCAGATACGCAGTATTTT
13 many TRBJ2-7 - TRBV12-3/TRBV12-4 CASSLDSGYEQYF TGTGCCAGCAGTTTAGACAGCGGCTACGAGCAGTACTTC
15 - TRBJ2-1 - TRBV4-3 CASSQDHLHDNEQFF TGCGCCAGCAGCCAAGATCACCTACATGACAATGAGCAGTTCTTC
15 many TRBJ2-3 - TRBV5-4 CASSLDGGFTDTQYF TGTGCCAGCAGCTTGGACGGGGGTTTCACAGATACGCAGTATTTT
16 few TRBJ1-1 TRBD1 TRBV10-3 CAISGRDRGLNTEAFF TGTGCCATCAGTGGAAGGGACAGGGGTCTGAACACTGAAGCTTTCTTT
13 - TRBJ1-2 - TRBV3-1 CASSQGTPYGYTF TGTGCCAGCAGCCAGGGGACTCCCTATGGCTACACCTTC
15 few TRBJ1-1 - TRBV5-1 CASSFVKGVNTEAFF TGCGCCAGCAGCTTTGTTAAGGGGGTGAACACTGAAGCTTTCTTT
13 few TRBJ2-7 - TRBV19 CASSFRTAYEQYF TGTGCCAGTAGTTTCCGGACAGCCTACGAGCAGTACTTC
14 many TRBJ1-6 - TRBV3-1 CASSQVGWNSPLHF TGTGCCAGCAGCCAAGTTGGATGGAATTCACCCCTCCACTTT
16 many TRBJ2-2 TRBD2 TRBV12-3/TRBV12-4 CASSMALAGVTGELFF TGTGCCAGCAGTATGGCACTAGCGGGGGTCACCGGGGAGCTGTTTTTT
15 few TRBJ2-5 TRBD1 TRBV7-2 CASSPDRGRQETQYF TGTGCCAGCAGCCCTGACAGGGGGCGGCAAGAGACCCAGTACTTC
13 - TRBJ2-1 - TRBV18 CASSPQEKGEQFF TGTGCCAGCTCACCCCAAGAGAAGGGTGAGCAGTTCTTC
13 - TRBJ2-7 TRBD1 TRBV10-3 CAISADREYEQYF TGTGCCATCAGCGCGGACAGGGAATACGAGCAGTACTTC
12 - TRBJ1-2 - TRBV20-1 CSAKDRIWGYTF TGCAGTGCAAAAGACAGGATATGGGGCTACACCTTC